This T cell receptor (beta chain) was recorded in a study of T cells in Graves' hyperthyroidism and ophthalmopathy. Amplified regions were TCR beta CDR3 sequences from RNA transcripts. First-round RT-PCR with HTBI primers amplified the TCR CDR3 region. TCRdb passed the multiplex PCR reads through MiXCR, listing each CDR3 protein once. The data hold approximately 700,000 distinct CDR3 sequences, with 45% observed a single time. The sequenced sample consisted of peripheral blood or thyroid tissue (not recorded which). This TCR derives from an adult man with Graves' disease, either hyperthyroidism or ophthalmopathy (not recorded which).

The CDR3 protein is CASSAGQGGKTQYF. In DNA form, the CDR3 reads TGTGCCAGCAGTGCGGGACAGGGCGGGAAGACCCAGTACTTC. The chain recombines TRBV12-3 or TRBV12-4 with TRBJ2-5; 9 nucleotides align to TRBD1. This CDR3 has 14 amino acids. V shed 5 bases and J 6 bases; nucleotides not matched to a gene: 7.